A selection of T cell receptor beta chains follows, all from one sample in a study of graft-versus-host responses after intestinal transplantation. Here immunoSEQ multiplex PCR was the method, and the copy in TCRdb shows in-frame clones only, minus some. The table shows approximately 26,000 clones, with about 80% occurring only once. Which antigens these TCRs recognize remains unknown. The sequences come from unstimulated CD4+ T cells sorted from spleen or lymph node cells, collected before intestinal transplant. The receptors originated from a human donor who received an intestinal transplant. Both conserved end residues are part of each CDR3. A D gene is named only where the DNA matches it firmly. Size tells how often a clone was seen (once, few, many) or the class of an expanded clone, and some rows leave it out.

abundance | j_gene | v_gene | d_gene | CDR3aa | CDR3nt
. | TRBJ2-2 | TRBV5-3 | . | CARSLWGNTGELFF | TGTGCCAGAAGCTTGTGGGGGAACACCGGGGAGCTGTTTTTT
once | TRBJ1-5 | TRBV7-2 | . | CASSLPGRNQPQHF | TGTGCCAGCAGCTTACCAGGTCGCAATCAGCCCCAGCATTTT
. | TRBJ2-1 | TRBV9 | . | CASSVDSANEQFF | TGTGCCAGCAGCGTAGACAGCGCCAATGAGCAGTTCTTC
few | TRBJ2-3 | TRBV11-2 | . | CASSAGQFTDTQYF | TGTGCCAGCAGCGCCGGACAGTTCACAGATACGCAGTATTTT
. | TRBJ2-3 | TRBV4-1 | TRBD1 | CASRDRGRADTQYF | TGCGCCAGCAGGGACAGGGGGCGGGCAGATACGCAGTATTTT
. | TRBJ2-4 | TRBV4-1 | TRBD2 | CASSQDPTSGRAVENIQYF | TGCGCCAGCAGCCAAGATCCGACTAGCGGGAGGGCCGTAGAAAACATTCAGTACTTC
. | TRBJ2-3 | TRBV2 | TRBD2 | CASSSGLDIDTQYF | TGTGCCAGCAGCTCGGGACTAGACATAGATACGCAGTATTTT
. | TRBJ2-5 | TRBV2 | TRBD2 | CASGGLNQETQYF | TGTGCCAGTGGGGGACTAAACCAAGAGACCCAGTACTTC
once | TRBJ2-7 | TRBV28 | . | CASSQPSLLYEQYF | TGTGCCAGCAGCCAACCTAGCCTCCTCTACGAGCAGTACTTC
. | TRBJ2-5 | TRBV29-1 | . | CSVVQGAQETQYF | TGCAGCGTTGTACAAGGGGCCCAAGAGACCCAGTACTTC
. | TRBJ2-5 | TRBV10-2 | . | CASAAGETQYF | TGCGCCAGCGCGGCCGGAGAGACCCAGTACTTC
. | TRBJ1-5 | TRBV7-9 | TRBD1 | CASSLGQGGSQPQHF | TGTGCCAGCAGCTTAGGACAGGGGGGCTCCCAGCCCCAGCATTTT
once | TRBJ2-3 | TRBV6-1 | . | CASSAGRGLAGDTQYF | TGTGCCAGCAGTGCAGGGAGGGGGCTAGCGGGAGATACGCAGTATTTT
. | TRBJ1-2 | TRBV19 | . | CASSIDGYYGYTF | TGTGCCAGTAGTATAGATGGGTACTATGGCTACACCTTC
few | TRBJ2-7 | TRBV6-5 | TRBD1 | CASSLLGTGGEQYF | TGTGCCAGCAGCCTACTAGGGACAGGGGGCGAGCAGTACTTC
. | TRBJ2-5 | TRBV6-5 | . | CASSYSQETQYF | TGTGCCAGCAGTTACTCGCAAGAGACCCAGTACTTC
few | TRBJ2-3 | TRBV10-1 | TRBD2 | CASRLTSGDVDTQYF | TGCGCCAGCAGGTTGACTAGCGGGGATGTAGATACGCAGTATTTT
. | TRBJ2-1 | TRBV6-5 | TRBD1 | CASSYLDRGAGNEQFF | TGTGCCAGCAGTTACCTCGACAGGGGTGCAGGCAATGAGCAGTTCTTC
. | TRBJ2-3 | TRBV11-3 | TRBD2 | CASSLGLADSTDTQYF | TGTGCCAGCAGCTTAGGACTAGCGGACAGCACAGATACGCAGTATTTT
. | TRBJ2-7 | TRBV11-2 | . | CASSLDFGNEQYF | TGTGCCAGCAGCTTAGATTTCGGTAACGAGCAGTACTTC
. | TRBJ2-1 | TRBV11-2 | TRBD2 | CASSLVLAGGNEQFF | TGTGCCAGCAGCTTAGTCCTAGCGGGAGGCAATGAGCAGTTCTTC
few | TRBJ1-2 | TRBV6-1 | . | CASSEPMRASGYTF | TGTGCCAGCAGTGAACCAATGAGGGCGTCCGGCTACACCTTC
. | TRBJ1-1 | TRBV2 | . | CASKVERANTEAFF | TGTGCCAGCAAGGTGGAACGGGCGAACACTGAAGCTTTCTTT
. | TRBJ2-1 | TRBV2 | TRBD2 | CASSPPAGGYNEQFF | TGTGCCAGCAGCCCCCCAGCGGGGGGGTACAATGAGCAGTTCTTC
. | TRBJ2-7 | TRBV7-9 | . | CASSSLAVYEQYF | TGTGCCAGCAGCTCCCTGGCCGTCTACGAGCAGTACTTC
. | TRBJ2-3 | TRBV7-6 | . | CASSLGPSTSTDTQYF | TGTGCCAGCAGCTTAGGACCCTCCACTAGCACAGATACGCAGTATTTT
. | TRBJ1-1 | TRBV19 | . | CAPNGGPGTEAFF | TGTGCCCCCAATGGGGGGCCGGGCACTGAAGCTTTCTTT
. | TRBJ2-5 | TRBV1 | . | CTSSREIKTQYF | TGCACCAGCTCCCGCGAAATAAAGACCCAGTACTTC
. | TRBJ2-3 | TRBV7-6 | . | CASSSGRTDTQYF | TGTGCCAGCAGCTCCGGACGCACAGATACGCAGTATTTT
. | TRBJ2-5 | TRBV6-5 | TRBD2 | CASRHLAGEETQYF | TGTGCCAGCAGGCACCTAGCGGGAGAAGAGACCCAGTACTTC
. | TRBJ1-5 | TRBV5-1 | . | CASSLTGNSNQPQHF | TGCGCCAGCAGCTTGACAGGGAATAGCAATCAGCCCCAGCATTTT
. | TRBJ1-5 | TRBV4-2 | . | CASSQGRGNQPQHF | TGTGCCAGCAGCCAAGGAAGGGGGAATCAGCCCCAGCATTTT
. | TRBJ2-4 | TRBV7-9 | . | CASSPLRGQHGGAKNIQYF | TGTGCCAGCAGCCCGCTAAGGGGACAGCACGGGGGAGCCAAAAACATTCAGTACTTC
. | TRBJ2-1 | TRBV5-1 | . | CASSYNRDPYNEQFF | TGCGCCAGCAGCTATAACCGGGACCCTTACAATGAGCAGTTCTTC
. | TRBJ1-1 | TRBV11-2 | . | CASSLTTRDTEAFF | TGTGCCAGCAGCTTAACCACTAGGGACACTGAAGCTTTCTTT
. | TRBJ2-1 | TRBV7-3 | . | CASSSQGRGNEQFF | TGTGCCAGCAGCTCACAGGGAAGGGGCAATGAGCAGTTCTTC
. | TRBJ2-5 | TRBV7-8 | TRBD2 | CASSPKTSGQETQYF | TGTGCCAGCAGCCCCAAAACTAGCGGGCAAGAGACCCAGTACTTC
. | TRBJ1-2 | TRBV6-1 | . | CASSGQVANYGYTF | TGTGCCAGCAGTGGACAGGTAGCTAACTATGGCTACACCTTC
. | TRBJ1-1 | TRBV5-1 | . | CASSLDRPPTEAFF | TGCGCCAGCAGCTTGGACAGACCGCCCACTGAAGCTTTCTTT
. | TRBJ1-1 | TRBV29-1 | TRBD1 | CSVEKGGANNAFF | TGCAGCGTTGAAAAAGGGGGCGCGAATAATGCTTTCTTT
. | TRBJ2-1 | TRBV6-6 | TRBD2 | CASRLAGVTYNEQFF | TGTGCCAGCAGACTAGCGGGAGTGACCTACAATGAGCAGTTCTTC
. | TRBJ2-7 | TRBV6-6 | . | CASSYGTGTLSYEQYF | TGTGCCAGCAGTTACGGCACCGGGACTCTCTCCTACGAGCAGTACTTC
. | TRBJ2-1 | TRBV6-6 | TRBD2 | CASSRTSGMNEQFF | TGTGCCAGCAGTAGGACTAGCGGGATGAATGAGCAGTTCTTC
. | TRBJ2-3 | TRBV15 | TRBD1 | CATSSAWTGGTDTQYF | TGTGCCACCAGCAGCGCCTGGACAGGCGGCACAGATACGCAGTATTTT
. | TRBJ1-2 | TRBV10-3 | TRBD1 | CAISAISRDRGSGYTF | TGTGCCATCAGTGCGATCAGCCGGGACAGGGGTTCAGGCTACACCTTC
. | TRBJ2-5 | TRBV13 | TRBD1 | CASSSRTGEKTQYF | TGTGCCAGCAGCTCCCGGACAGGGGAGAAGACCCAGTACTTC
. | TRBJ2-3 | TRBV7-3 | . | CASSLRDTDTQYF | TGTGCCAGCAGCTTAAGGGACACAGATACGCAGTATTTT
. | TRBJ2-5 | TRBV6-5 | TRBD1 | CASSYEQGVVETQYF | TGTGCCAGCAGTTATGAGCAGGGGGTAGTTGAGACCCAGTACTTC
. | TRBJ2-2 | TRBV2 | . | CASGRAGTLNTGELFF | TGTGCCAGCGGACGAGCAGGGACACTGAACACCGGGGAGCTGTTTTTT
. | TRBJ1-4 | TRBV5-1 | . | CASSLAMGPGFNEKLFF | TGCGCCAGCAGCTTGGCCATGGGTCCGGGGTTTAATGAAAAACTGTTTTTT